These 28 T cell receptor beta chains came from one sample sequenced in a study of PD-L1 blockade in urothelial cancer. The table came from immunoSEQ multiplex PCR; TCRdb's copy has only in-frame clones and leaves some out. In the table there are 66,000 or so clones, more than 70% of which are singletons. Time point indicated: peripheral blood 6 weeks after treatment start. Sample: PBMCs, taken around atezolizumab (anti-PD-L1) treatment. The receptor set was obtained from a man aged 55 to 70 with urothelial cancer.

This clone was recorded only once. The chain couples TRBV9 to TRBJ1-2; D might be TRBD1 (5 bases). Germline lookup yields CDR1 SGDLS and CDR2 YYNGEE. The CDR3 covers 13 residues. V lost 3 bases, J lost 8 bases, and 14 bases lay in between. The CDR3 bases are TGTGCCAGCAGCGCCGCCTCTGGGGGGGGCTACACCTTC. Its protein product is CASSAASGGGYTF.

The chain carries TRBV7-3 and TRBJ2-1, with 12 bases that match TRBD2. Germline V gene sequence: CDR1 SGHTA, CDR2 FQGTGA. The junction had 11 bases not matched to a gene; V was cut back by 5 bases and J by 9 bases. The CDR3 covers 16 residues. CDR3 bases: TGTGCCAGCAGCCCCTCAGGACTAGCGGGATCCGGTGAGCAGTTCTTC. Protein: CASSPSGLAGSGEQFF.

J is TRBJ2-2 and V is TRBV30; D is unresolved. With 5 bases removed from V and 3 bases from J, the gap between germline ends came to 10 bases. The V gene's germline CDR1 is GTSNPN and CDR2 SVGIG (reference sequence). The CDR3 runs to 13 residues. The CDR3 sequence: CAWAESYTGELFF. The CDR3 bases are TGTGCCTGGGCGGAAAGCTACACCGGGGAGCTGTTTTTT.

The chain combines TRBV11-2 with TRBJ2-5, with TRBD2 identical over 7 bases. The CDR3 loop spans 14 amino acids. V gave up 5 bases and J gave up 4 bases; unmatched junction bases: 7. Germline lookup yields CDR1 SGHAT and CDR2 FQNNGV. Here the CDR3 reads CASSRAGNRETQYF. CDR3 in DNA: TGTGCCAGCAGCCGAGCGGGGAATAGAGAGACCCAGTACTTC.

The chain links TRBV4-1 to TRBJ2-1, with 8 bases aligning to TRBD1. The CDR3 runs to 15 residues. With 3 bases clipped from V and 6 bases from J, the junction kept 7 bases outside the gene matches. Per germline, CDR1 MGHRA and CDR2 YSYEKL. The CDR3 nucleotides are TGCGCCAGCAGCCACCCCGGGACAGGAATCAATGAGCAGTTCTTC. Protein product: CASSHPGTGINEQFF.

CDR3: CASSYSTYLETQYF. The CDR3 nucleotides are TGTGCCAGCAGTTACTCGACTTATTTAGAGACCCAGTACTTC. The J gene is TRBJ2-5, the V gene TRBV6-6; D uncertain. CDR1 and CDR2 from the germline V gene are MNHNY and SVGAGI (reference sequence). The CDR3 loop spans 14 amino acids. Trimming took off 0 bases at V and 4 bases at J, with 9 bases between the two ends.

The V gene is TRBV7-3, the J gene TRBJ1-5; D gene unclear. V lost 6 bases, J lost 4 bases, and 19 bases lay in between. Per germline, CDR1 SGHTA and CDR2 FQGTGA. The CDR3 covers 16 residues. CDR3 in amino acids: CASSNGVGDNNQPQHF. The DNA of the CDR3 is TGTGCCAGCAGTAACGGGGTTGGGGATAATAATCAGCCCCAGCATTTT.

The genes are TRBV4-3 and TRBJ2-1; 9 bases map to TRBD2. With 0 bases clipped from V and 5 bases from J, the junction kept 11 bases outside the gene matches. The length of the CDR3 is 18 residues. Germline loops: CDR1 LGHNA, CDR2 YSLEER. The CDR3 sequence: CASSQDRVSGRTNNEQFF. DNA of the CDR3: TGCGCCAGCAGCCAAGATCGAGTTAGCGGGAGAACTAACAATGAGCAGTTCTTC.

The chain is built from TRBV11-2 and TRBJ1-4; D is uncertain. Germline V lookup: CDR1 SGHAT, CDR2 FQNNGV. Trimming took 0 bases from V and 5 from J, leaving 19 bases between them. This CDR3 region has 18 residues. CDR3 DNA sequence: TGTGCCAGCAGCTTAGATCGGCTGCTGCAGGCAGACAATGAAAAACTGTTTTTT. The encoded protein is CASSLDRLLQADNEKLFF. Full variable domain (outside the CDR3, taken from reference TRBV11-2 and TRBJ1-4): EAGVAQSPRYKIIEKRQSVAFWCNPISGHATLYWYQQILGQGPKLLIQFQNNGVVDDSQLPKDRFSAERLKGVDSTLKIQPAKLEDSAVYLCASSLDRLLQADNEKLFFGSGTQLSVL.

This chain uses TRBV13 with TRBJ2-3, with TRBD2 matching 7 bases. J was trimmed by 6 bases and V by 5 bases; bases with no gene match: 23. The CDR3 length is 19 residues. Germline-derived CDR1 and CDR2 are PRHDT and FYEKMQ (reference sequence). The CDR3 region has the DNA TGTGCCAGCAGCGCTCCCTTTGGGAGGACTAGGGAAATGGCCGATACGCAGTATTTT. It specifies CASSAPFGRTREMADTQYF.

This clone has a single count. The chain combines TRBV28 with TRBJ1-2; 9 bases are a match to TRBD1. The J segment lost 7 bases and the V segment lost 3 bases, leaving 12 bases of the junction unmatched. The CDR3 extends over 16 amino acids. Germline CDR1 MDHEN, CDR2 SYDVKM. CDR3: CASSFPDRTGVSGYTF. DNA of the CDR3: TGTGCCAGCAGTTTTCCGGATCGGACAGGGGTTAGTGGCTACACCTTC.

The rearrangement links TRBV20-1 to TRBJ2-7; unclear D gene. The V and J ends lost 4 bases and 2 bases respectively, with 6 bases between them. The length of the CDR3 is 11 residues. CDR1 is DFQATT, CDR2 SNEGSKA, per germline (reference sequence). The CDR3 loop reads CSANGPYEQYF. CDR3 in DNA: TGCAGTGCTAACGGTCCCTACGAGCAGTACTTC.

This chain joins TRBV5-1 and TRBJ1-2; 9 bases align to TRBD1. The V segment lost 6 bases and the J segment 2 bases; nucleotides outside the gene matches: 5. CDR1 and CDR2 (germline): SGHRS, YFSETQ. This CDR3 contains 14 residues. The CDR3, as DNA: TGCGCCAGCACTGTAACAGGGGGCAACTATGGCTACACCTTC. Amino acids: CASTVTGGNYGYTF.

This sequence joins TRBV5-4 and TRBJ1-3, with D perhaps matching TRBD1 (6 bases). CDR1 is SGHNT, CDR2 YYREEE, per germline (reference sequence). The CDR3 consists of 17 residues. The V gene lost 1 base and the J gene lost 2 bases, with 16 bases spanning the gap. The CDR3: CASSLSAGEGPGNTIYF. For the CDR3, the DNA is TGTGCCAGCAGCTTGAGTGCAGGGGAAGGGCCTGGAAACACCATATATTTT.

CDR3 nucleotide sequence: TGTGCCAGCAGTTTTTCCTCAGGGGTATTGGATGAGCAGTTCTTC. Translation gives CASSFSSGVLDEQFF. This chain joins TRBV7-9 and TRBJ2-1; weak D call: TRBD1 (6 bases). Germline V gives CDR1 SEHNR, CDR2 FQNEAQ (reference sequence). The CDR3 is made up of 15 amino acids. V lost 6 bases and J lost 8, with 20 bases in between. The variable domain in full, with the rest retrieved from reference TRBV7-9 and TRBJ2-1, is DTGVSQNPRHKITKRGQNVTFRCDPISEHNRLYWYRQTLGQGPEFLTYFQNEAQLEKSRLLSDRFSAERPKGSFSTLEIQRTEQGDSAMYLCASSFSSGVLDEQFFGPGTRLTVL.

The chain carries TRBV4-2 and TRBJ2-6; 11 bases are a match to TRBD2. This CDR3 comprises 18 residues. J gave up 0 bases and V 1 base, and 2 bases lay outside the gene matches. Germline CDR1 and CDR2: LGHNA and YNFKEQ. The CDR3 DNA is TGTGCCAGCAGCCAAGGACTAGCGGGGATCTCTGGGGCCAACGTCCTGACTTTC. Residues: CASSQGLAGISGANVLTF.

This sequence joins TRBV30 and TRBJ2-7; the match to TRBD2 covers 11 bases. The germline V gene encodes CDR1 GTSNPN and CDR2 SVGIG (reference sequence). V was clipped by 5 bases and J by 1 base; unmatched bases: 7. CDR3 length: 15 residues. This chain's CDR3 is CAWDLAGGRSYEQYF. CDR3 bases: TGTGCCTGGGACCTAGCGGGAGGTAGATCCTACGAGCAGTACTTC.

The CDR3 coding sequence is TGTGCCAGTAGTGCGGGGCAGGGACCAAAACTGTTTTTT. It encodes CASSAGQGPKLFF. The rearrangement uses TRBV19 and TRBJ1-4; weak D call: TRBD1 (5 bases). Germline V gene data show CDR1 as LNHDA and CDR2 as SQIVND (reference sequence). The V end was cut by 5 bases, the J end by 10 bases, with 14 bases between. The CDR3 runs to 13 residues. The whole variable domain, filled in from reference TRBV19 and TRBJ1-4, reads DGGITQSPKYLFRKEGQNVTLSCEQNLNHDAMYWYRQDPGQGLRLIYYSQIVNDFQKGDIAEGYSVSREKKESFPLTVTSAQKNPTAFYLCASSAGQGPKLFFGSGTQLSVL.

The chain recombines TRBV29-1 with TRBJ2-7, with a possible D match to TRBD2 (5 bases). Germline V CDR1 and CDR2: SQVTM, ANQGSEA. This CDR3 comprises 13 residues. V was pared by 0 bases and J by 0 bases, with 6 bases between. This chain's CDR3 is CSVEEGSSYEQYF. The CDR3, as DNA: TGCAGCGTTGAAGAAGGGAGCTCCTACGAGCAGTACTTC.

The chain couples TRBV4-3 to TRBJ1-5; a weak D match, TRBD1 (5 bases). Germline V gene sequence: CDR1 LGHNA, CDR2 YSLEER. V shed 0 bases and J shed 6 bases, with 15 bases lying between them. The CDR3 has 16 residues. In nucleotides, the CDR3 is TGCGCCAGCAGCCAAGAATGGGGGAGGGCGAGTCAGCCCCAGCATTTT. It translates to CASSQEWGRASQPQHF.

This clone was seen only once. The chain recombines TRBV11-3 with TRBJ1-1; no firm D call. Per the germline V gene, CDR1 is SGHNT and CDR2 is YENEEA. The ends were cut back, 7 bases at V and 6 bases at J, with 21 bases in the middle. The CDR3 is 15 amino acids. The CDR3 reads CASMGEGLIRAEAFF. DNA of the CDR3: TGTGCCAGCATGGGTGAGGGTCTCATTCGAGCTGAAGCTTTCTTT.

The chain employs TRBV28 and TRBJ2-7; maybe TRBD2 (5 bases). The CDR3 runs 13 residues. Germline CDR1 MDHEN, CDR2 SYDVKM. V lost 10 bases and J 1 base, leaving 14 bases between the germline ends. As DNA, the CDR3 is TGTGCCAACTCCCCTCGGGAATCCTACGAGCAGTACTTC. It codes for CANSPRESYEQYF.

DNA for the CDR3: TGCGCCAGCAGCTTAACCGCAGGGGGGAACACTGAAGCTTTCTTT. The encoded protein is CASSLTAGGNTEAFF. J is TRBJ1-1 and V is TRBV5-1; 7 bases map to TRBD1. There are 15 residues in the CDR3. Germline lookup yields CDR1 SGHRS and CDR2 YFSETQ. V was clipped by 2 bases and J by 1 base; unmatched bases: 5. The entire variable domain, with the rest obtained from reference TRBV5-1 and TRBJ1-1, is as follows: KAGVTQTPRYLIKTRGQQVTLSCSPISGHRSVSWYQQTPGQGLQFLFEYFSETQRNKGNFPGRFSGRQFSNSRSEMNVSTLELGDSALYLCASSLTAGGNTEAFFGQGTRLTVV.

The chain joins TRBV30 to TRBJ2-5; no clear D. Germline V gene sequence: CDR1 GTSNPN, CDR2 SVGIG (reference sequence). The V end was cut by 5 bases, the J end by 2 bases, with 6 bases between. The CDR3 sequence is 11 residues long. CDR3 nucleotides: TGTGCCTGGGCAGTACAAGAGACCCAGTACTTC. Translated: CAWAVQETQYF. The entire variable domain, with the rest obtained from reference TRBV30 and TRBJ2-5, is as follows: SQTIHQWPATLVQPVGSPLSLECTVEGTSNPNLYWYRQAAGRGLQLLFYSVGIGQISSEVPQNLSASRPQDRQFILSSKKLLLSDSGFYLCAWAVQETQYFGPGTRLLVL.

V and J are TRBV7-9 and TRBJ2-7, with D unresolved. Germline V lookup: CDR1 SEHNR, CDR2 FQNEAQ (reference sequence). The CDR3 runs 11 residues. V was clipped by 2 bases and J by 7 bases, with 6 bases between them. In DNA form, the CDR3 reads TGTGCCAGCAGCTTATACCAGGAGCAGTACTTC. It encodes CASSLYQEQYF.

The chain recombines TRBV9 with TRBJ2-1, with TRBD2 matching 8 bases. This CDR3 comprises 15 residues. Germline V lookup: CDR1 SGDLS, CDR2 YYNGEE. The junction had 7 bases not matched to a gene; V was cut back by 0 bases and J by 8 bases. The chain's CDR3 is CASSVGGLGVHEQFF. The CDR3 region has the DNA TGTGCCAGCAGCGTAGGGGGACTAGGGGTTCATGAGCAGTTCTTC.

The chain combines TRBV9 with TRBJ2-1; D is possibly TRBD1 (6 bases). V was trimmed by 4 bases and J by 7 bases, leaving 18 bases between them. The germline gives CDR1 SGDLS, CDR2 YYNGEE. The CDR3 is 15 residues long. The CDR3 loop is CASSPPTGLYNEQFF. The CDR3 DNA sequence: TGTGCCAGCAGCCCTCCGACAGGTTTGTATAATGAGCAGTTCTTC.

V usage is TRBV9 and J usage is TRBJ2-3, with TRBD2 matching over 14 bases. Trimming at V came to 4 bases and at J to 2 bases, leaving 12 bases not matched to a gene. The germline CDR1 and CDR2 sequences are SGDLS and YYNGEE. The CDR3 loop spans 19 amino acids. CDR3 nucleotides: TGTGCCAGCAGCAAGGGACTAGCGGGAGAGGCCCCGTCCACAGATACGCAGTATTTT. Its protein is CASSKGLAGEAPSTDTQYF.